Following are 30 T cell receptor beta chains from one sample sequenced in a study of T cell responses to AZD1222 COVID-19 vaccine. Profiling relied on immunoSEQ multiplex PCR, and the TCRdb table lists in-frame clones only, not all of them. The profile shows under 200,000 clones, 90% of them singletons. This material consisted of peripheral blood, taken on day 0 of AZD1222 vaccination. The source of these receptors is an adult in good health.

The V gene is TRBV19, the J gene TRBJ1-5; a weak D match, TRBD1 (5 bases). Trimming pared 2 bases from V and 5 bases from J, leaving 10 bases between. CDR3 size: 14 residues. Per germline, CDR1 LNHDA and CDR2 SQIVND (reference sequence). Here the CDR3 reads CASSIRAGHQPQHF. CDR3 DNA: TGTGCCAGTAGTATAAGGGCAGGGCATCAGCCCCAGCATTTT.

This rearrangement joins TRBV10-1 to TRBJ2-1, with D tentatively TRBD1 (5 bases). Germline CDR1 is WNHNN and CDR2 is SYGVQD (reference sequence). The CDR3 sequence is 12 residues long. Trimming took off 0 bases at V and 10 bases at J, with 7 bases between the two ends. Here the CDR3 DNA reads TGCGCCAGCAGTGAGTCGTGGGGCGAGCAGTTCTTC. Amino acids: CASSESWGEQFF.

The table lists this clone with a few counts. The rearrangement joins TRBV12-3 or TRBV12-4 to TRBJ2-3; no definite D call. Trimming removed 2 bases at V and 5 bases at J, with 5 bases between. CDR3 length equals 12 residues. In DNA form, the CDR3 reads TGTGCCAGCAGTTTATCAGGAGATACGCAGTATTTT. Translation gives CASSLSGDTQYF.

V usage is TRBV7-9 and J usage is TRBJ1-2; 12 nucleotides line up with TRBD1. Germline V lookup: CDR1 SEHNR, CDR2 FQNEAQ (reference sequence). This CDR3 is 15 amino acids long. Unmatched junction bases numbered 7, after V lost 5 bases and J lost 6 bases. This CDR3 is CASSVPGQGANGYTF. CDR3 sequence (DNA): TGTGCCAGCAGCGTCCCGGGACAGGGGGCCAATGGCTACACCTTC.

The rearrangement uses TRBV29-1 and TRBJ2-3; TRBD2 matches 9 bases. Germline loops: CDR1 SQVTM, CDR2 ANQGSEA. With V trimmed by 7 bases and J by 2 bases, 4 bases remained unmatched. This CDR3 region has 13 residues. The CDR3 sequence is CSALAGVTDTQYF. The CDR3 DNA reads TGCAGCGCCTTAGCGGGGGTCACAGATACGCAGTATTTT.

The chain employs TRBV2 and TRBJ2-5; D ambiguous. The CDR3 is 14 amino acids. Trimming removed 8 bases from V and 0 bases from J, with 13 bases in between. CDR1 and CDR2 (germline): SNHLY, FYNNEI. CDR3: CASHQRTDQETQYF. Written as DNA, the CDR3 is TGTGCCAGCCACCAGAGAACAGACCAAGAGACCCAGTACTTC.

J is TRBJ2-3 and V is TRBV6-5, with 11 positions matching TRBD2. The CDR3 covers 16 residues. The germline V gene encodes CDR1 MNHEY and CDR2 SVGAGI. Trimming at V came to 0 bases and at J to 4 bases, leaving 3 bases not matched to a gene. This chain's CDR3 is CASSYSSGGAADTQYF. CDR3 in DNA: TGTGCCAGCAGTTACTCTAGCGGGGGGGCAGCAGATACGCAGTATTTT.

The chain has TRBV14 and TRBJ1-4; 7 nucleotides agree with TRBD1. CDR3 size: 15 residues. J gave up 5 bases and V 4 bases, and 7 bases lay outside the gene matches. CDR1 and CDR2 from the germline V gene are SGHDN and FVKESK. Here the CDR3 reads CASSPLRDRNEKLFF. DNA for the CDR3: TGTGCCAGCAGCCCACTAAGGGACAGAAATGAAAAACTGTTTTTT.

The J gene is TRBJ1-1, the V gene TRBV12-2; the table's D call TRBD1 went unverified against the DNA. TRBV12-2 is listed as a pseudogene. CDR3 length: 13 residues. The CDR3 DNA is TGTGCAAGAACACAGGGGCTGAACACTGAAGCTTTCTTT. The encoded protein is CARTQGLNTEAFF.

In nucleotides, the CDR3 is TGTGCCAGCAGCTCGCAGGTGGGGCAGCCCCAGCATTTT. It encodes CASSSQVGQPQHF. This chain joins TRBV7-2 and TRBJ1-5, with no clear D. Trimming pared 4 bases from V and 7 bases from J, leaving 11 bases between. CDR3 size: 13 residues. Germline CDR1 and CDR2: SGHTA and FQGNSA.

This chain uses TRBV2 with TRBJ1-1; perhaps TRBD1 as D (6 bases). V was cut by 6 bases and J by 2 bases, with 13 bases left in between. Germline CDR1 and CDR2: SNHLY and FYNNEI. The length of the CDR3 is 14 residues. The CDR3 spells CASSDRTVNTEAFF. The CDR3 nucleotides are TGTGCCAGCAGCGACCGGACAGTCAACACTGAAGCTTTCTTT.

This chain connects TRBV5-1 to TRBJ2-7, with TRBD2 as a possible D gene (6 bases). Trimming took off 4 bases at V and 6 bases at J, with 20 bases between the two ends. CDR1 and CDR2 from the germline V gene are SGHRS and YFSETQ. This CDR3 has 15 amino acids. DNA of the CDR3: TGCGCCAGCAGCCCTGGCCCTACGGACTATGCCGAGCAGTACTTC. Amino acid sequence: CASSPGPTDYAEQYF.

V gene TRBV19 combines with J gene TRBJ1-1; D remains unclear. Deletions cut 3 bases from V and 0 bases from J, with 11 bases between. CDR3 length: 15 amino acids. The germline gives CDR1 LNHDA, CDR2 SQIVND (reference sequence). CDR3 bases: TGTGCCAGTAGTATTGGTCCGGGATTGAACACTGAAGCTTTCTTT. Translation: CASSIGPGLNTEAFF.

This chain uses TRBV24-1 with TRBJ2-3; tentative D call: TRBD2 (6 bases). The CDR3 has 15 residues. Germline lookup yields CDR1 KGHDR and CDR2 SFDVKD. The V gene lost 1 base and the J gene lost 4 bases, with 11 bases spanning the gap. CDR3 sequence reads: CATSDFRGSADTQYF. CDR3 DNA: TGTGCCACCAGTGATTTCCGGGGGAGCGCAGATACGCAGTATTTT.

This clone was counted a few times. The rearrangement links TRBV9 to TRBJ1-2, with 8 bases matching TRBD1. The germline V gene encodes CDR1 SGDLS and CDR2 YYNGEE. CDR3 size: 14 residues. Germline trimming cut 4 bases from V and 6 bases from J; bases unmatched to any gene: 8. The CDR3 reads CASSLLDREDGYTF. As DNA, the CDR3 is TGTGCCAGCAGCCTCCTGGACAGGGAAGATGGCTACACCTTC. The full variable domain, its missing parts supplied by reference TRBV9 and TRBJ1-2, is DSGVTQTPKHLITATGQRVTLRCSPRSGDLSVYWYQQSLDQGLQFLIQYYNGEERAKGNILERFSAQQFPDLHSELNLSSLELGDSALYFCASSLLDREDGYTFGSGTRLTVV.

This chain joins TRBV5-4 and TRBJ1-1; 8 bases are shared with TRBD1. This CDR3 has 16 residues. V lost 2 bases, J lost 1 base, and 7 bases stayed unmatched. CDR1 SGHNT and CDR2 YYREEE come from the germline V gene (reference sequence). CDR3: CASSLFSTGANTEAFF. In DNA, the CDR3 is TGTGCCAGCAGCTTATTCTCGACAGGGGCGAACACTGAAGCTTTCTTT. The entire variable domain, with the rest obtained from reference TRBV5-4 and TRBJ1-1, is as follows: ETGVTQSPTHLIKTRGQQVTLRCSSQSGHNTVSWYQQALGQGPQFIFQYYREEENGRGNFPPRFSGLQFPNYSSELNVNALELDDSALYLCASSLFSTGANTEAFFGQGTRLTVV.

The V gene is TRBV9, the J gene TRBJ1-2, with 9 bases identical to TRBD1. CDR3 length: 16 residues. The V and J ends lost 3 bases and 0 bases, in that order; junction bases with no gene match: 6. Germline V gene sequence: CDR1 SGDLS, CDR2 YYNGEE. The DNA for the CDR3 is TGTGCCAGCAGCGCGGGACAGGGCCGCACTAACTATGGCTACACCTTC. This sequence encodes CASSAGQGRTNYGYTF.

The chain uses TRBV7-8 and TRBJ1-1; D is unresolved. Trimming left V 5 bases short and J 1 base short, with 8 bases between. CDR3 size: 13 residues. In germline, CDR1 is SGHVS, CDR2 FQNEAQ. This CDR3 is CASSRVGNTEAFF. CDR3 nucleotides: TGTGCCAGCAGCCGGGTAGGGAACACTGAAGCTTTCTTT.

V gene TRBV28 combines with J gene TRBJ1-5; tentatively, D is TRBD1 (6 bases). The CDR3 has 13 amino acids. Germline V lookup: CDR1 MDHEN, CDR2 SYDVKM. Trimming cost V 4 bases and J 9 bases, with 13 bases left between them. The CDR3 DNA is TGTGCCAGCAGTTCCGAGGGGGGGCGGCCCCAGCATTTT. This encodes CASSSEGGRPQHF.

The CDR3 protein is CASSLTGGIDTQYF. The DNA for the CDR3 is TGTGCCAGCAGCTTGACAGGGGGCATAGATACGCAGTATTTT. The rearrangement links TRBV7-3 to TRBJ2-3, with 10 bases fitting TRBD1. V shed 3 bases, J shed 5 bases, and the junction held 2 bases outside the gene matches. The CDR3 totals 14 residues. The germline V gene has CDR1 SGHTA and CDR2 FQGTGA.

The chain has TRBV6-2 or TRBV6-3 and TRBJ2-1; D is perhaps TRBD1 or TRBD2 (5 bases each). Germline V CDR1 and CDR2: MNHEY, SVGEGT. This CDR3 has 12 residues. Deletions cut 6 bases from V and 10 bases from J, with 13 bases between. The CDR3 sequence is CASSPAEGEQFF. In nucleotides, the CDR3 is TGTGCCAGCAGCCCCGCTGAGGGGGAGCAGTTCTTC.

V usage is TRBV3-1 (or the pseudogene TRBV3-2) and J usage is TRBJ1-6, with a weak D call TRBD1 (5 bases). Germline V lookup: CDR1 LGHDT, CDR2 YNNKEL (reference sequence). The V end lost 5 bases, the J end lost 6 bases, and 11 bases lay between the germline ends. The CDR3 is 14 amino acids. The CDR3 DNA reads as TGTGCCAGCAGCTTTCGTGGGGGTAATTCACCCCTCCACTTT. As protein: CASSFRGGNSPLHF.

In this sample, this clone turned up once. The genes are TRBV18 and TRBJ1-5; TRBD1 matches at 7 bases. The CDR3 is 15 amino acids. The germline V gene has CDR1 KGHSH and CDR2 LQKENI. V trimming: 6 bases; J trimming: 7 bases; junction bases outside the gene matches: 12. The CDR3 DNA is TGTGCCAGCTCGACGGAGGGGGCGCTGGGGCAGCCCCAGCATTTT. It encodes CASSTEGALGQPQHF. The full variable domain, in which reference TRBV18 and TRBJ1-5 provide the parts outside the CDR3, is NAGVMQNPRHLVRRRGQEARLRCSPMKGHSHVYWYRQLPEEGLKFMVYLQKENIIDESGMPKERFSAEFPKEGPSILRIQQVVRGDSAAYFCASSTEGALGQPQHFGDGTRLSIL.

The CDR3 bases are TGTGCCACGAAGCCACAGGGGGTGGAGACCCAGTACTTC. Its translation: CATKPQGVETQYF. The chain carries TRBV6-5 and TRBJ2-5; 8 bases match TRBD1. Trimming at V came to 10 bases and at J to 5 bases, leaving 9 bases not matched to a gene. From germline, CDR1 is MNHEY and CDR2 SVGAGI. The CDR3 is 13 residues long.

V usage is TRBV3-1 (or the pseudogene TRBV3-2) and J usage is TRBJ2-5; 7 bases line up with TRBD2. The CDR3 is 16 residues long. Germline CDR1 is LGHDT and CDR2 is YNNKEL (reference sequence). The V segment lost 5 bases and the J segment 0 bases; nucleotides outside the gene matches: 9. CDR3 amino acids: CASSSRDYLYQETQYF. CDR3 DNA: TGTGCCAGCAGCTCCCGGGACTACCTGTACCAAGAGACCCAGTACTTC.

This chain links TRBV5-6 with TRBJ2-7; D may be TRBD2 (5 bases). V was clipped by 0 bases and J by 4 bases, with 14 bases between them. Germline CDR1 and CDR2: SGHDT and YYEEEE. The CDR3 extends over 15 amino acids. The CDR3 here is CASSLGAAGGYEQYF. The CDR3 DNA is TGTGCCAGCAGCTTGGGGGCGGCAGGAGGATACGAGCAGTACTTC.

The V and J genes are TRBV7-2 and TRBJ2-5; possible D gene TRBD1, 6 bases. Germline loops: CDR1 SGHTA, CDR2 FQGNSA. This CDR3 spans 13 amino acids. Trimming shortened V by 0 bases and J by 12 bases, and 14 bases separated the two germline ends. The CDR3 nucleotides read TGTGCCAGCAGCTTAGCCCTGGGGGCAGGGAAGTACTTC. Protein product: CASSLALGAGKYF.

V and J are TRBV28 and TRBJ1-6, with 9 bases aligning to TRBD1. CDR3 size: 17 residues. Trimming took 1 base from V and 9 from J; bases not matched to a gene: 10. CDR1 and CDR2 (germline): MDHEN, SYDVKM. As DNA, the CDR3 is TGTGCCAGCAGTTTATCCTTTGGGACAGGGTCGATTTCACCCCTCCACTTT. Protein sequence: CASSLSFGTGSISPLHF.

The chain employs TRBV10-3 and TRBJ1-5; no clear D gene. Germline values: CDR1 ENHRY, CDR2 SYGVKD. V was pared by 4 bases and J by 5 bases, with 15 bases between. The CDR3 is made up of 15 amino acids. CDR3 sequence: CAISALLGNDQPQHF. CDR3 in DNA: TGTGCCATCAGTGCCCTATTAGGGAATGATCAGCCCCAGCATTTT.

The chain uses TRBV5-6 and TRBJ2-7, with D maybe TRBD1 (6 bases). The CDR3 has 17 residues. Per germline, CDR1 SGHDT and CDR2 YYEEEE. V shed 4 bases and J shed 0 bases, with 20 bases lying between them. This CDR3 is CASSPRATGLSSYEQYF. CDR3 sequence (DNA): TGTGCCAGCAGCCCCAGGGCGACAGGTCTGAGCTCCTACGAGCAGTACTTC.